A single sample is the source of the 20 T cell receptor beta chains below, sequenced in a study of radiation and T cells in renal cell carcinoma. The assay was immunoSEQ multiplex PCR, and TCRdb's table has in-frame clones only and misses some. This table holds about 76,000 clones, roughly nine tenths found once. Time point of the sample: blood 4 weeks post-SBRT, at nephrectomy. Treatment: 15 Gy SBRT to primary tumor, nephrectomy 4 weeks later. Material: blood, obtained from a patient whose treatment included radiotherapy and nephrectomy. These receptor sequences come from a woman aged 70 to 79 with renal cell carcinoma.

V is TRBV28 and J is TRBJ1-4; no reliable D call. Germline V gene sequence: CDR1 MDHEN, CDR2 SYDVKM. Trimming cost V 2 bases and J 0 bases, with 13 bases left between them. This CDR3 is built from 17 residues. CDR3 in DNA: TGTGCCAGCAGTTTAGGTGTATCCCCTTCAACTAATGAAAAACTGTTTTTT. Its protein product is CASSLGVSPSTNEKLFF.

Here the CDR3 reads CAWRGLAGGFYEQYF. The CDR3 DNA reads as TGTGCCTGGAGGGGACTAGCGGGGGGGTTCTACGAGCAGTACTTC. This chain joins TRBV30 and TRBJ2-7; TRBD2 matches 16 bases. Trimming removed 3 bases from V and 3 bases from J; junction bases left unmatched: 2. The CDR3 runs 15 residues. The germline gives CDR1 GTSNPN, CDR2 SVGIG (reference sequence). Supplemented by reference TRBV30 and TRBJ2-7, the full variable domain reads SQTIHQWPATLVQPVGSPLSLECTVEGTSNPNLYWYRQAAGRGLQLLFYSVGIGQISSEVPQNLSASRPQDRQFILSSKKLLLSDSGFYLCAWRGLAGGFYEQYFGPGTRLTVT.

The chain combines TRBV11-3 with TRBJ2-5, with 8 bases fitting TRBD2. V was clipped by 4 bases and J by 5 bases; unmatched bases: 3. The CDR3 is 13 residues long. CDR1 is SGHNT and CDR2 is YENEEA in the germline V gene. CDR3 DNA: TGTGCCAGCAGCTCGCGCGGGGGGGAGACCCAGTACTTC. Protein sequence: CASSSRGGETQYF.

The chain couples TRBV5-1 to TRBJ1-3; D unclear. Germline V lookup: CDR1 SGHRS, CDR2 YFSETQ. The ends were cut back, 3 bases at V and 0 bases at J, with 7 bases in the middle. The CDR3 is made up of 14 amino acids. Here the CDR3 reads CASSSAFSGNTIYF. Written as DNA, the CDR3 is TGCGCCAGCAGCTCAGCCTTCTCTGGAAACACCATATATTTT.

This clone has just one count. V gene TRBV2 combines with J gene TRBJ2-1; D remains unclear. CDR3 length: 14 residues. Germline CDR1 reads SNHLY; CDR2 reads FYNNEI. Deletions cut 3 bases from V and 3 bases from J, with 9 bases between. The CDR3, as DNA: TGTGCCAGCAGTGAGGTCCAACACTACAATGAGCAGTTCTTC. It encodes CASSEVQHYNEQFF.

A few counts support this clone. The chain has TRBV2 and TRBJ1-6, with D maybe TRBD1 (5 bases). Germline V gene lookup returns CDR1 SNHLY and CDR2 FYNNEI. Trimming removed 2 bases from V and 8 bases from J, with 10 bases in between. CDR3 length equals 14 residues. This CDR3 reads CASSEQGWDSPLHF. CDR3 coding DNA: TGTGCCAGCAGTGAACAGGGCTGGGATTCACCCCTCCACTTT.

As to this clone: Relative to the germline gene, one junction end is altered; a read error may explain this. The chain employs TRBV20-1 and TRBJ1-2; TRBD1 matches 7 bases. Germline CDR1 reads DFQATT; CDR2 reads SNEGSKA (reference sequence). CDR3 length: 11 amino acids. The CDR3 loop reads CSARGDSVTWF. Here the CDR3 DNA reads TGCAGTGCTAGAGGGGACAGCGTAACATGGTTC.

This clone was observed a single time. CDR3 loop: CASNPRGRGYTGELFF. The CDR3 DNA is TGCGCCAGCAATCCAAGGGGCAGGGGCTACACCGGGGAGCTGTTTTTT. This sequence joins TRBV10-2 and TRBJ2-2; TRBD1 might be the D (6 bases). V was cut by 7 bases and J by 3 bases, with 18 bases left in between. The CDR3 consists of 16 residues. Per germline, CDR1 WSHSY and CDR2 SAAADI.

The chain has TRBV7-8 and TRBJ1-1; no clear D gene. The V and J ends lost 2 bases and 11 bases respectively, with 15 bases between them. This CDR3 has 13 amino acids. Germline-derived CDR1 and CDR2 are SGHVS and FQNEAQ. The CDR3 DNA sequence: TGTGCCAGCAGCTTACCAGGCAGTTCTTTTGCTTTCTTT. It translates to CASSLPGSSFAFF. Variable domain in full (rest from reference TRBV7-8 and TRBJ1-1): GAGVSQSPRYKVAKRGQDVALRCDPISGHVSLFWYQQALGQGPEFLTYFQNEAQLDKSGLPSDRFFAERPEGSVSTLKIQRTQQEDSAVYLCASSLPGSSFAFFGQGTRLTVV.

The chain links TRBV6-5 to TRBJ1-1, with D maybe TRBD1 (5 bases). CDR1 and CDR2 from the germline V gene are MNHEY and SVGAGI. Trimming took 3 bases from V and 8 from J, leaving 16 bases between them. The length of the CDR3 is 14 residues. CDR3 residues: CASSYNLRKGEAFF. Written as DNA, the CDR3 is TGTGCCAGCAGTTATAACCTCCGGAAGGGGGAAGCTTTCTTT.

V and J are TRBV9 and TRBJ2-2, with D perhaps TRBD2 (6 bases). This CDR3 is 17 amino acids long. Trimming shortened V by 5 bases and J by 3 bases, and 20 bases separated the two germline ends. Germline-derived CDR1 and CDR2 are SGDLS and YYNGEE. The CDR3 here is CASRPKDYFWDTGELFF. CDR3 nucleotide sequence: TGTGCCAGCAGGCCAAAGGACTACTTCTGGGACACCGGGGAGCTGTTTTTT.

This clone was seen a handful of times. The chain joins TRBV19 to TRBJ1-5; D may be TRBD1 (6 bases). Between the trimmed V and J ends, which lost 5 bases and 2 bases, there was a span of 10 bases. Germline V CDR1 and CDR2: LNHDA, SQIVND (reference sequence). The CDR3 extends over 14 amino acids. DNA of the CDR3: TGTGCCAGTAGTCAAGGGGGGGGCAATCAGCCCCAGCATTTT. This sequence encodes CASSQGGGNQPQHF. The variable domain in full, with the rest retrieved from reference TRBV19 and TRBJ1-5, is DGGITQSPKYLFRKEGQNVTLSCEQNLNHDAMYWYRQDPGQGLRLIYYSQIVNDFQKGDIAEGYSVSREKKESFPLTVTSAQKNPTAFYLCASSQGGGNQPQHFGDGTRLSIL.

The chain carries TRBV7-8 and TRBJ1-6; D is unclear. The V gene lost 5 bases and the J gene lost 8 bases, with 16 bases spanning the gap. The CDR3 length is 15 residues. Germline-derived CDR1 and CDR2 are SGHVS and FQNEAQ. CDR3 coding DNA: TGTGCCAGCAGCGCAGAGTCGGTCCGGGATTCACCCCTCCACTTT. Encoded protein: CASSAESVRDSPLHF.

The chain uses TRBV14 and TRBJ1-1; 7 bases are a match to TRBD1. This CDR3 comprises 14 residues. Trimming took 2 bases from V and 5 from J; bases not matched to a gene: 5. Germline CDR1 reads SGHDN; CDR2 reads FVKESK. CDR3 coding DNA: TGTGCCAGCAGCCAAATGACAGGGTGGACTGAAGCTTTCTTT. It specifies CASSQMTGWTEAFF.

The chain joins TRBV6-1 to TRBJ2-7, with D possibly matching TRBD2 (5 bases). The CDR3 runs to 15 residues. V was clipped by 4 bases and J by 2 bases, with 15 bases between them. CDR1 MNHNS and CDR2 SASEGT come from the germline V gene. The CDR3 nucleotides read TGTGCCAGCAGTGCCATGGGGAGTCAAGCCTACGAGCAGTACTTC. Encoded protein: CASSAMGSQAYEQYF.

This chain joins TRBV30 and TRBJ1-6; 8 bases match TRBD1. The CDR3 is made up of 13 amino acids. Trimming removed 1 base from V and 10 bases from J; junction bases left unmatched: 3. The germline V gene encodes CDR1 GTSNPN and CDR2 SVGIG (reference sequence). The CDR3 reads CAWSGTGSSPLHF. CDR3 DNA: TGTGCCTGGAGTGGGACAGGGAGCTCACCCCTCCACTTT. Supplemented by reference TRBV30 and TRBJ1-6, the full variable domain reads SQTIHQWPATLVQPVGSPLSLECTVEGTSNPNLYWYRQAAGRGLQLLFYSVGIGQISSEVPQNLSASRPQDRQFILSSKKLLLSDSGFYLCAWSGTGSSPLHFGNGTRLTVT.

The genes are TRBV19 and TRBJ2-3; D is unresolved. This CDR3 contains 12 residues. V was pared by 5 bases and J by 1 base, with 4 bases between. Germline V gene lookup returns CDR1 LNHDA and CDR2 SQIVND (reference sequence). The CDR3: CASSRGTDTQYF. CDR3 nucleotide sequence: TGTGCCAGTAGTCGAGGCACAGATACGCAGTATTTT.

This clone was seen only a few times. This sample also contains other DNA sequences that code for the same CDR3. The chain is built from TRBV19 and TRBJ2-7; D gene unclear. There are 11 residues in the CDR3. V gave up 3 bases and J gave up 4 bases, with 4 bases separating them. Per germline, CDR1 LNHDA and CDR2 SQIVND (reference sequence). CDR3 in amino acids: CASSIGYEQYF. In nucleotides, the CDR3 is TGTGCCAGTAGTATCGGATACGAGCAGTACTTC. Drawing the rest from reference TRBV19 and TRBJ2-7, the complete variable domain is DGGITQSPKYLFRKEGQNVTLSCEQNLNHDAMYWYRQDPGQGLRLIYYSQIVNDFQKGDIAEGYSVSREKKESFPLTVTSAQKNPTAFYLCASSIGYEQYFGPGTRLTVT.

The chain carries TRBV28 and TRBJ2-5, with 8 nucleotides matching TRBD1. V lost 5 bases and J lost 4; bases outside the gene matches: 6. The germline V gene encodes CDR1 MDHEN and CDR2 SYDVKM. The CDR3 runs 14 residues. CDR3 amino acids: CASSPTRGRETQYF. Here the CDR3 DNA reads TGTGCCAGCAGTCCCACCAGGGGGCGAGAGACCCAGTACTTC.

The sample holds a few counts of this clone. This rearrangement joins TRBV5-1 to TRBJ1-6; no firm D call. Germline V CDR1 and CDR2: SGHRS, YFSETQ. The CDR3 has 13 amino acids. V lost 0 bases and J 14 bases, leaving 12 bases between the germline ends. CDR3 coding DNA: TGCGCCAGCAGCTTGGAGGCGTCTGCGACCCTCCACTTT. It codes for CASSLEASATLHF.